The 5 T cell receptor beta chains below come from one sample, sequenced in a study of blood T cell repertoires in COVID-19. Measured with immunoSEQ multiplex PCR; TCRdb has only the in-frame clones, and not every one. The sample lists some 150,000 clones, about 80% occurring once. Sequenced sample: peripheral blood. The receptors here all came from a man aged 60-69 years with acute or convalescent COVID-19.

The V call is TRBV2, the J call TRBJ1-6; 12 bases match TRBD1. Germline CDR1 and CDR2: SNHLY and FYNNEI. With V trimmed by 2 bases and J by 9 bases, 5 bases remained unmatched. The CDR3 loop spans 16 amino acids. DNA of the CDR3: TGTGCCAGCAGTGAAACGGGACAGGGGGCACGTTCACCCCTCCACTTT. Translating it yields CASSETGQGARSPLHF. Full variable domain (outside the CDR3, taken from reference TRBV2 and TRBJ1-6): EPEVTQTPSHQVTQMGQEVILRCVPISNHLYFYWYRQILGQKVEFLVSFYNNEISEKSEIFDDQFSVERPDGSNFTLKIRSTKLEDSAMYFCASSETGQGARSPLHFGNGTRLTVT.

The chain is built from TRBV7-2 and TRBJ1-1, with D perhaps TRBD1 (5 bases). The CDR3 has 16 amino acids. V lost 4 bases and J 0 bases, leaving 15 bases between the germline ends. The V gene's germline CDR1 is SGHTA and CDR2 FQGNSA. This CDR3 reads CASSSSDSYMNTEAFF. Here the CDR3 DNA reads TGTGCCAGCAGCTCGTCCGACAGTTACATGAACACTGAAGCTTTCTTT.

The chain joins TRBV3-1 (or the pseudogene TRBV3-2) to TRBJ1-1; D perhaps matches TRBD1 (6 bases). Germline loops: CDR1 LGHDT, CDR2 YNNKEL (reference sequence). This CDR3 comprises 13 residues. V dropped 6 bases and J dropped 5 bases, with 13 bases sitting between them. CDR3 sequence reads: CASREGGMTEAFF. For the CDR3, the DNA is TGTGCCAGCAGGGAGGGGGGGATGACTGAAGCTTTCTTT.

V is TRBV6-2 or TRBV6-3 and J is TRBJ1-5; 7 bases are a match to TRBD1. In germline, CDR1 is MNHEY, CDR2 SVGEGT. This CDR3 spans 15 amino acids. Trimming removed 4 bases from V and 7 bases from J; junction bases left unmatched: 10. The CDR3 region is CASSSPTGNTQPQHF. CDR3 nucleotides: TGTGCCAGCAGTTCTCCGACAGGGAACACCCAGCCCCAGCATTTT.

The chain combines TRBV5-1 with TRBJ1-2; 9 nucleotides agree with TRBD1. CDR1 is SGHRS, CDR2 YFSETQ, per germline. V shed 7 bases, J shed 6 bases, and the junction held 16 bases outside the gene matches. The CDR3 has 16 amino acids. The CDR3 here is CASAPEQGARGNGYTF. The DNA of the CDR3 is TGCGCCAGCGCACCAGAACAGGGGGCAAGGGGCAATGGCTACACCTTC. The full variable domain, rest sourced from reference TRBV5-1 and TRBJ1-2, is KAGVTQTPRYLIKTRGQQVTLSCSPISGHRSVSWYQQTPGQGLQFLFEYFSETQRNKGNFPGRFSGRQFSNSRSEMNVSTLELGDSALYLCASAPEQGARGNGYTFGSGTRLTVV.